The following is a T cell receptor beta chain sequence with its context. This clone was picked up a small number of times. The specificity of this receptor is unknown. Nothing much larger sits one base from this clone, and base qualities are not available. These data originate in a study of CD8+ T cells in alopecia areata (dated by TCRdb to the late 2010s). Broadly, across the study: The treated patients took part in an open-label pilot trial in which moderate-to-severe alopecia areata was treated with oral tofacitinib at 5 to 10 mg twice daily. Patients stayed on tofacitinib for 6 to 18 months and then had 6 months of follow-up off drug so that delayed response and recurrence could be assessed. High-throughput TCRbeta sequencing was used to examine T cell clonal expansion in alopecia areata in both the C3H/HeJ mouse model and human patients. RNA came from the PAXgene miRNA kit for fixed scalp, the miRNeasy kit for PBMCs, and the RNeasy kit for mouse skin. Biopsies were taken from tofacitinib-treated patients at baseline and at 4 and 24 weeks of treatment, and a later scalp biopsy was taken in several of the tofacitinib-treated patients. TCRbeta CDR3 regions were amplified by immunoSEQ multiplex PCR using 35 Vbeta forward and 13 Jbeta reverse primers. Human TCRbeta sequencing covered scalp tissue and sorted CD4+ and CD8+ peripheral blood T cells from patchy and totalis/universalis alopecia areata patients and healthy controls. Scalp clonality was compared across normal scalp (n=4), patchy alopecia areata scalp (n=8), and alopecia totalis/universalis scalp (n=8).

Study-wide findings and limitations: Unlike mouse skin, which is dominated by gammadelta T cells, normal human skin has resident alphabeta T cells that are also sequenced, and this complicates analysis of the scalp TCR repertoire. TCR sequences shared between patients were less clear than in mice, possibly partly because of HLA diversity in the patient population. Compared with normal scalp, lesional scalp, particularly in alopecia totalis/universalis, had higher clonality and more expanded CD8+ clones, which suggests antigenic drive.

Lesional scalp punch biopsies and peripheral blood were obtained from alopecia areata patients. PBMCs were isolated by density centrifugation and stained for CD3, CD4 and CD8, and CD4+ and CD8+ T cells were sorted on a FACSAria. Spanning cysteine to phenylalanine, the CDR3 consists of 12 amino acids. The kept DNA is CDR3 alone, 36 bases in frame from the first base. CDR1 and CDR2 were assigned from the germline V gene as SQVTM and ANQGSEA. The germline V and J ends show losses of 5 bases and 7 bases respectively, and no gene match explains 2 bases of the junction. Library construction relied on the immunoSEQ multiplex PCR assay. For TCR sequencing, RNA was extracted from every sample and reverse transcribed into cDNA to serve as template. First-strand cDNA was synthesized with SuperScript III using a 2:1 mix of oligo-dT and random hexamers. A synthetic immune receptor repertoire was used to gauge amplification bias, and whatever bias remained was removed computationally. The study's processing was this. Raw reads were preprocessed to remove errors, and CDR3 was defined according to IMGT conventions as the region from the conserved cysteine to phenylalanine. Clonality was calculated as 1 minus Shannon entropy normalized by log2 of the number of productive unique TCRs. Scalp TCRbeta sequences were cross-referenced with sorted blood CD4 and CD8 repertoires so that the CD4 or CD8 identity of scalp clones could be inferred. TCRdb took this table from immuneACCESS and kept in-frame rearrangements with V and J called. Such tables lack part of the clones; where checked against another copy, unresolved V genes explain under half of the gap, and the rest is unexplained. V, J and clone size are taken as reported in that table, and D and trimming were inferred from the DNA itself. The sample table lists around 100,000 clones, 41% of them with a count of one. Jointly, the top ten make up approximately 1.2% of the sample.

Sequenced: CD4+ T cells sorted from blood. The source is a human donor with alopecia areata. The chain is assembled from TRBV29-1 and TRBJ2-3; 11 nucleotides in the junction match TRBD2. The CDR3 corresponds to CSVSTSGNTQYF. The nucleotides read TGCAGCGTTTCGACTAGCGGGAATACGCAGTATTTT.